Shown below are 19 T cell receptor beta chains from a single sample sequenced in a study of shared clonotypes between healthy human individuals. The table came from immunoSEQ multiplex PCR; TCRdb's copy has only in-frame clones and leaves some out. This table holds just over 2,000,000 clones, 95% found once. The sequencing input was naive CD4+ T cells sorted from blood. As for subset: CD45RA+ positively selected. The receptor source for this set is a man aged 18 to 30 in good health.

The V and J genes are TRBV6-6 and TRBJ1-6, with TRBD1 matching over 7 bases. CDR3 length: 15 amino acids. CDR1 is MNHNY, CDR2 SVGAGI, per germline (reference sequence). V gave up 0 bases and J gave up 9 bases; unmatched junction bases: 5. CDR3 protein: CASSYSPAGGSPLHF. CDR3 in DNA: TGTGCCAGCAGTTACTCACCCGCAGGGGGTTCACCCCTCCACTTT.

This clone was seen only a few times. This chain joins TRBV5-4 and TRBJ2-5; 15 bases align to TRBD2. Germline CDR1 is SGHNT and CDR2 is YYREEE (reference sequence). The CDR3 spans 17 residues. The trim removed 5 bases at V and 1 base at J, leaving 6 bases unmatched. The CDR3 DNA follows: TGTGCCAGCAGTAAGGGACTAGCGGGAGGCAGCCAAGAGACCCAGTACTTC. It codes for CASSKGLAGGSQETQYF. Looking up the rest from reference TRBV5-4 and TRBJ2-5 gives the full variable domain: ETGVTQSPTHLIKTRGQQVTLRCSSQSGHNTVSWYQQALGQGPQFIFQYYREEENGRGNFPPRFSGLQFPNYSSELNVNALELDDSALYLCASSKGLAGGSQETQYFGPGTRLLVL.

J is TRBJ1-5 and V is TRBV19; tentative D call: TRBD1 (5 bases). V was pared by 3 bases and J by 0 bases, with 12 bases between. Germline values: CDR1 LNHDA, CDR2 SQIVND (reference sequence). The CDR3 extends over 16 amino acids. Written as DNA, the CDR3 is TGTGCCAGTAGTATGGGGGAAGGGTATAGCAATCAGCCCCAGCATTTT. This encodes CASSMGEGYSNQPQHF.

J is TRBJ2-1 and V is TRBV5-1; 9 nucleotides agree with TRBD1. Per the germline V gene, CDR1 is SGHRS and CDR2 is YFSETQ. The CDR3 length is 19 residues. Trimming removed 5 bases from V and 0 bases from J; junction bases left unmatched: 15. CDR3 DNA sequence: TGCGCCAGCAGGAACCTACTAGACAGGGGGTTAAGCTCCTACAATGAGCAGTTCTTC. As protein: CASRNLLDRGLSSYNEQFF.

This chain connects TRBV28 to TRBJ1-6; D remains unclear. The CDR3 runs to 14 residues. Per germline, CDR1 MDHEN and CDR2 SYDVKM. Trimming pared 5 bases from V and 7 bases from J, leaving 12 bases between. This CDR3 is CASSLDAGNSPLHF. For the CDR3, the DNA is TGTGCCAGCAGTCTCGACGCGGGGAATTCACCCCTCCACTTT.

The chain recombines TRBV7-9 with TRBJ2-2, with D unresolved. Germline loops: CDR1 SEHNR, CDR2 FQNEAQ (reference sequence). V was clipped by 0 bases and J by 0 bases, with 11 bases between them. The CDR3 totals 17 residues. The CDR3 DNA reads as TGTGCCAGCAGCTTAGCGAGTCGGTTAACGAACACCGGGGAGCTGTTTTTT. Its translation is CASSLASRLTNTGELFF.

The chain couples TRBV10-2 to TRBJ2-5, with 15 bases matching TRBD2. Looked up from germline, CDR1 is WSHSY and CDR2 is SAAADI. V was clipped by 2 bases and J by 5 bases; unmatched bases: 12. The CDR3 sequence is 19 residues long. The CDR3 region has the DNA TGCGCCAGCAGTGAGGGGGCGGGACTAGCGGGAGGCCGGGAGGAGACCCAGTACTTC. Amino acid sequence: CASSEGAGLAGGREETQYF.

This clone was detected once. The chain is built from TRBV6-1 and TRBJ2-3; the match to TRBD1 covers 9 bases. V lost 8 bases to trimming and J lost 1 base; unmatched junction nucleotides: 4. CDR1 and CDR2 from the germline V gene are MNHNS and SASEGT. The CDR3 spans 14 residues. CDR3 nucleotide sequence: TGTGCCAGCCAATGGACAGGGGGCACAGATACGCAGTATTTT. Amino acids: CASQWTGGTDTQYF.

The rearrangement uses TRBV11-2 and TRBJ2-3; D might be TRBD1 (5 bases). Germline V gives CDR1 SGHAT, CDR2 FQNNGV. Trimming left V 5 bases short and J 6 bases short, with 15 bases between. This CDR3 contains 14 residues. The CDR3 nucleotides read TGTGCCAGCAGCGGAAGGCAGGGTTTGGATACGCAGTATTTT. Amino acid sequence: CASSGRQGLDTQYF.

The chain links TRBV4-3 to TRBJ2-7; 7 bases align to TRBD2. The CDR3 spans 14 residues. Looked up from germline, CDR1 is LGHNA and CDR2 is YSLEER. With V trimmed by 2 bases and J by 1 base, 2 bases remained unmatched. The CDR3 reads CASSQTLASYEQYF. The CDR3 DNA reads as TGCGCCAGCAGCCAAACACTAGCGTCCTACGAGCAGTACTTC.

The chain couples TRBV7-6 to TRBJ2-7, with D possibly matching TRBD1 (6 bases). Trimming cost V 2 bases and J 0 bases, with 11 bases left between them. Germline V gives CDR1 SGHVS, CDR2 FNYEAQ. The CDR3 is made up of 15 amino acids. The CDR3 loop reads CASSLLGQSSYEQYF. The CDR3 DNA follows: TGTGCCAGCAGCTTATTAGGACAGAGCTCCTACGAGCAGTACTTC.

The gene calls are TRBV5-1 and TRBJ2-3; 8 positions match TRBD2. The CDR3 totals 17 residues. V dropped 4 bases and J dropped 1; count of bases not matched to a gene: 11. The germline CDR1 and CDR2 sequences are SGHRS and YFSETQ. This CDR3 reads CASSPPRGGIGTDTQYF. CDR3 nucleotide sequence: TGCGCCAGCAGCCCCCCCCGGGGGGGGATCGGCACAGATACGCAGTATTTT.

The chain combines TRBV15 with TRBJ1-3, with D hard to call. CDR1 and CDR2 (germline): LNHNV, YYDKDF (reference sequence). Deletions cut 6 bases from V and 0 bases from J, with 12 bases between. CDR3 size: 15 residues. The CDR3 loop is CATSSWTRSGNTIYF. The CDR3 nucleotides are TGTGCCACCAGTTCTTGGACGCGCTCTGGAAACACCATATATTTT.

The chain carries TRBV10-1 and TRBJ2-5; tentatively, D is TRBD1 (5 bases). Trimming stripped 5 bases from V and 7 bases from J, with 14 bases between. There are 13 residues in the CDR3. Per germline, CDR1 WNHNN and CDR2 SYGVQD (reference sequence). In DNA form, the CDR3 reads TGCGCCAGCAGTATAGGGGCCACCGGGACCCAGTACTTC. Residues: CASSIGATGTQYF.

Here the CDR3 reads CASSLDNYSNQPQHF. The CDR3 coding sequence is TGTGCCAGCAGCTTAGACAACTATAGCAATCAGCCCCAGCATTTT. This chain links TRBV7-2 with TRBJ1-5; D remains ambiguous. V dropped 1 base and J dropped 0 bases, with 7 bases sitting between them. Germline values: CDR1 SGHTA, CDR2 FQGNSA. CDR3 size: 15 residues. Looking up the rest from reference TRBV7-2 and TRBJ1-5 gives the full variable domain: GAGVSQSPSNKVTEKGKDVELRCDPISGHTALYWYRQSLGQGLEFLIYFQGNSAPDKSGLPSDRFSAERTGGSVSTLTIQRTQQEDSAVYLCASSLDNYSNQPQHFGDGTRLSIL.

The chain carries TRBV5-4 and TRBJ1-2; D possibly corresponds to TRBD1 (6 bases). The V gene lost 4 bases and the J gene lost 6 bases, with 19 bases spanning the gap. The CDR3 runs 15 residues. The V gene's germline CDR1 is SGHNT and CDR2 YYREEE (reference sequence). The CDR3 DNA is TGTGCCAGCAGCCCTACAGGGAGGCGGGTGGATGGCTACACCTTC. Amino acids: CASSPTGRRVDGYTF.

This chain uses TRBV11-1 with TRBJ2-1; D is perhaps TRBD2 (5 bases). Trimming removed 3 bases from V and 12 bases from J, with 12 bases in between. Germline V gene data show CDR1 as SGHAT and CDR2 as FQDESV (reference sequence). The CDR3 length is 12 residues. Here the CDR3 DNA reads TGTGCCAGCAGCTTTCCGGACTTCCGGCAGTTCTTC. Translated: CASSFPDFRQFF.

This clone appeared a few times. At one of its ends the junction is not consistent with the germline gene, which may arise from a read error. The chain has TRBV29-1 and TRBJ2-1; 8 bases line up with TRBD1. The germline gives CDR1 SQVTM, CDR2 ANQGSEA. This CDR3 spans 17 amino acids. The CDR3 spells CSVEAPGGAWAYNEQFF. CDR3 DNA sequence: TGCAGCGTCGAAGCCCCAGGGGGCGCATGGGCCTACAATGAGCAGTTCTTC.

The chain has TRBV6-1 and TRBJ1-3, with D perhaps TRBD1 (5 bases). The germline CDR1 and CDR2 sequences are MNHNS and SASEGT. Trimming pared 2 bases from V and 3 bases from J, leaving 8 bases between. The CDR3 loop spans 14 amino acids. The CDR3 protein is CASSEQGVGNTIYF. Here the CDR3 DNA reads TGTGCCAGCAGTGAACAGGGAGTTGGAAACACCATATATTTT.